The 24 T cell receptor beta chains below all came from one sample that was sequenced in a study of cytomegalovirus exposure and HLA in healthy donors. PCR amplification relied on 60 Vbeta primers (plus 13 Jbeta primers). Assay: immunoSEQ multiplex PCR; the TCRdb copy retains only in-frame clones and omits some. The sample lists 150,000 to 250,000 clones, roughly 85% occurring once. Sequencing was carried out using PBMCs. These receptors originate from a woman aged 45-65 years in good health and CMV-seronegative.

The rearrangement links TRBV29-1 to TRBJ2-7; 7 bases are a match to TRBD1. Per the germline V gene, CDR1 is SQVTM and CDR2 is ANQGSEA. There are 13 residues in the CDR3. The ends lost 7 bases at V and 3 bases at J; junction bases unmatched: 9. The CDR3: CSACDRVGYEQYF. In nucleotides, the CDR3 is TGCAGCGCCTGTGACAGGGTGGGCTACGAGCAGTACTTC.

The chain recombines TRBV6-1 with TRBJ1-4; D is undetermined. Germline CDR1 MNHNS, CDR2 SASEGT. Trimming removed 6 bases from V and 0 bases from J, with 5 bases in between. The CDR3 sequence is 13 residues long. The CDR3 DNA sequence: TGTGCCAGCAGGACAACAACTAATGAAAAACTGTTTTTT. Amino acid sequence: CASRTTTNEKLFF.

The chain links TRBV7-9 to TRBJ2-7; D is possibly TRBD1 (8 bases). The germline V gene has CDR1 SEHNR and CDR2 FQNEAQ (reference sequence). CDR3 size: 18 residues. V lost 1 base to trimming and J lost 5 bases, with 24 bases between them. The DNA of the CDR3 is TGTGCCAGCAGCTTAGTAGGGGGGGGGCGACAGGGGACCCACGAGCAGTACTTC. It codes for CASSLVGGGRQGTHEQYF.

This chain links TRBV28 with TRBJ2-1; a weak D match, TRBD1 (6 bases). Trimming cost V 4 bases and J 1 base, with 17 bases left between them. This CDR3 region has 17 residues. Germline V lookup: CDR1 MDHEN, CDR2 SYDVKM. CDR3 coding DNA: TGTGCCAGCAGTTCTCCTCAGGGGTTAGGTTCCTACAATGAGCAGTTCTTC. This translates into CASSSPQGLGSYNEQFF.

The genes are TRBV18 and TRBJ2-1; 13 nucleotides align to TRBD2. Germline CDR1 and CDR2: KGHSH and LQKENI. Trimming cost V 2 bases and J 14 bases; bases outside gene matches: 9. This CDR3 contains 15 residues. The CDR3 nucleotides read TGTGCCAGCTCACCAACTAGCGGGAGGGCAGTTATAGAGTTCTTC. This encodes CASSPTSGRAVIEFF. Based on the CDR3 plus reference TRBV18 and TRBJ2-1, the full variable domain is NAGVMQNPRHLVRRRGQEARLRCSPMKGHSHVYWYRQLPEEGLKFMVYLQKENIIDESGMPKERFSAEFPKEGPSILRIQQVVRGDSAAYFCASSPTSGRAVIEFFGPGTRLTVL.

CDR3 residues: CASSPRGQGLNTGELFF. The CDR3 DNA reads as TGTGCCAGCAGCCCCCGAGGACAGGGGCTAAACACCGGGGAGCTGTTTTTT. The rearrangement joins TRBV11-3 to TRBJ2-2; the match to TRBD1 covers 9 bases. Per germline, CDR1 SGHNT and CDR2 YENEEA. There are 17 residues in the CDR3. Trimming removed 5 bases from V and 2 bases from J; junction bases left unmatched: 9.

The rearrangement links TRBV6-1 to TRBJ2-5; D is possibly TRBD1 (6 bases). CDR3 length equals 15 residues. Germline V CDR1 and CDR2: MNHNS, SASEGT. V was cut by 7 bases and J by 2 bases, with 17 bases left in between. CDR3 loop: CASMLQGPRQETQYF. The CDR3 DNA is TGTGCCAGCATGCTGCAGGGGCCCCGTCAAGAGACCCAGTACTTC.

The rearrangement uses TRBV6-5 and TRBJ2-7; 10 bases align to TRBD2. With 5 bases clipped from V and 2 bases from J, the junction kept 3 bases outside the gene matches. CDR3 length: 14 amino acids. Germline V gives CDR1 MNHEY, CDR2 SVGAGI. As DNA, the CDR3 is TGTGCCAGCAGTAAACTAGCGGGAACCTACGAGCAGTACTTC. It specifies CASSKLAGTYEQYF.

This sequence joins TRBV28 and TRBJ2-1; 7 nucleotides agree with TRBD1. The V gene's germline CDR1 is MDHEN and CDR2 SYDVKM. The CDR3 sequence is 15 residues long. Unmatched junction bases numbered 11, after V lost 6 bases and J lost 6 bases. The CDR3 DNA reads as TGTGCCAGCAGCAAAGCAGGGGGTGCTCGCAATGAGCAGTTCTTC. This codes for CASSKAGGARNEQFF. Full variable domain (remainder filled in from reference TRBV28 and TRBJ2-1): DVKVTQSSRYLVKRTGEKVFLECVQDMDHENMFWYRQDPGLGLRLIYFSYDVKMKEKGDIPEGYSVSREKKERFSLILESASTNQTSMYLCASSKAGGARNEQFFGPGTRLTVL.

The chain recombines TRBV27 with TRBJ2-2, with 9 bases fitting TRBD1. CDR3 length: 17 residues. Germline lookup yields CDR1 MNHEY and CDR2 SMNVEV (reference sequence). V shed 1 base, J shed 5 bases, and the junction held 8 bases outside the gene matches. The CDR3 sequence is CASSLLPGQGSTGELFF. In nucleotides, the CDR3 is TGTGCCAGCAGTTTATTACCGGGACAGGGATCTACCGGGGAGCTGTTTTTT.

The table lists this clone with a count of one. Here the CDR3 reads CASSYSEDYSYEQYF. CDR3 bases: TGTGCCAGCAGTTACTCCGAGGACTACTCCTACGAGCAGTACTTC. J is TRBJ2-7 and V is TRBV6-6; D possibly corresponds to TRBD2 (6 bases). CDR3 length equals 15 residues. Germline lookup yields CDR1 MNHNY and CDR2 SVGAGI (reference sequence). V lost 0 bases and J 0 bases, leaving 9 bases between the germline ends.

The table lists this clone with a count of one. The chain recombines TRBV27 with TRBJ2-1, with TRBD2 matching over 8 bases. The CDR3 has 15 residues. J was trimmed by 7 bases and V by 9 bases; bases with no gene match: 14. Germline lookup yields CDR1 MNHEY and CDR2 SMNVEV (reference sequence). The CDR3: CASTRGLSGRNEQFF. The CDR3 nucleotides are TGTGCCAGTACCCGTGGGTTGAGCGGGAGAAATGAGCAGTTCTTC.

V usage is TRBV29-1 and J usage is TRBJ2-2, with 9 bases identical to TRBD1. The CDR3 spans 14 residues. The V gene's germline CDR1 is SQVTM and CDR2 ANQGSEA. Trimming cost V 6 bases and J 0 bases; bases outside gene matches: 2. The DNA of the CDR3 is TGCAGCGTACAGGGGGCGACGAACACCGGGGAGCTGTTTTTT. This translates into CSVQGATNTGELFF.

This rearrangement joins TRBV29-1 to TRBJ1-2; 8 nucleotides line up with TRBD1. Trimming at V came to 6 bases and at J to 2 bases, leaving 2 bases not matched to a gene. Per germline, CDR1 SQVTM and CDR2 ANQGSEA. The CDR3 has 12 amino acids. In nucleotides, the CDR3 is TGCAGCGTGCGGACAGGGAACTATGGCTACACCTTC. Its protein is CSVRTGNYGYTF.

The J gene is TRBJ2-1, the V gene TRBV21-1; TRBD2 is the table's D call and was not checked against the DNA. TRBV21-1 is a listed pseudogene. The CDR3 consists of 14 residues. CDR3 bases: TGTGCCAGCGGAGGAGGACTAGCGTCCGGTGAGCAGTTCTTC. Translation gives CASGGGLASGEQFF.

J is TRBJ2-2 and V is TRBV30, with D perhaps matching TRBD1 (6 bases). Germline-derived CDR1 and CDR2 are GTSNPN and SVGIG (reference sequence). The CDR3 is made up of 13 amino acids. The V end lost 5 bases, the J end lost 1 base, and 8 bases lay between the germline ends. The CDR3 DNA reads as TGTGCCTGGGAGACAGGGAACACCGGGGAGCTGTTTTTT. This translates into CAWETGNTGELFF. Looking up the rest from reference TRBV30 and TRBJ2-2 gives the full variable domain: SQTIHQWPATLVQPVGSPLSLECTVEGTSNPNLYWYRQAAGRGLQLLFYSVGIGQISSEVPQNLSASRPQDRQFILSSKKLLLSDSGFYLCAWETGNTGELFFGEGSRLTVL.

The chain combines TRBV28 with TRBJ1-2; D may be TRBD1 (6 bases). CDR1 is MDHEN and CDR2 is SYDVKM in the germline V gene. The CDR3 has 16 amino acids. V lost 2 bases, J lost 4 bases, and 17 bases lay in between. The CDR3 coding sequence is TGTGCCAGCAGTTTAGGGGGCCAAGGTTATGGCTATGGCTACACCTTC. This sequence encodes CASSLGGQGYGYGYTF.

This clone has a single count. This rearrangement joins TRBV27 to TRBJ2-6; 9 positions match TRBD2. The V gene end was trimmed by 5 bases and the J gene end by 1 base; junction bases not matched to a gene: 21. The V gene's germline CDR1 is MNHEY and CDR2 SMNVEV (reference sequence). This CDR3 contains 22 residues. CDR3 region: CASSRLALGREGPLSGANVLTF. The CDR3 nucleotides are TGTGCCAGCAGTCGCCTAGCGCTTGGGCGGGAGGGCCCTTTGTCTGGGGCCAACGTCCTGACTTTC. The whole variable domain, remainder taken from reference TRBV27 and TRBJ2-6, is EAQVTQNPRYLITVTGKKLTVTCSQNMNHEYMSWYRQDPGLGLRQIYYSMNVEVTDKGDVPEGYKVSRKEKRNFPLILESPSPNQTSLYFCASSRLALGREGPLSGANVLTFGAGSRLTVL.

V and J are TRBV11-2 and TRBJ2-7; 10 bases match TRBD1. With 4 bases clipped from V and 3 bases from J, the junction kept 3 bases outside the gene matches. CDR1 and CDR2 (germline): SGHAT, FQNNGV. This CDR3 is 14 amino acids long. The CDR3, as DNA: TGTGCCAGCAGCTCCGGGACAGGGGTCTACGAGCAGTACTTC. Protein: CASSSGTGVYEQYF.

The sample holds one count of this clone. The chain uses TRBV5-1 and TRBJ2-1, with TRBD2 matching over 9 bases. J was trimmed by 6 bases and V by 6 bases; bases with no gene match: 7. The length of the CDR3 is 14 residues. CDR1 and CDR2 (germline): SGHRS, YFSETQ. The CDR3 loop reads CASTPGLARNEQFF. CDR3 DNA: TGCGCCAGCACTCCGGGACTAGCCCGCAATGAGCAGTTCTTC.

The chain joins TRBV6-5 to TRBJ2-3; 8 positions match TRBD1. This CDR3 has 15 amino acids. V gave up 4 bases and J gave up 0 bases; unmatched junction bases: 3. Per germline, CDR1 MNHEY and CDR2 SVGAGI. The CDR3 protein is CASSLDRASTDTQYF. CDR3 sequence (DNA): TGTGCCAGCAGTTTGGACAGGGCTAGCACAGATACGCAGTATTTT.

The chain recombines TRBV18 with TRBJ1-6, with D maybe TRBD1 (5 bases). Germline V lookup: CDR1 KGHSH, CDR2 LQKENI. The CDR3 spans 15 residues. V was clipped by 3 bases and J by 8 bases, with 14 bases between them. The CDR3 reads CASSPAPGRHSPLHF. In DNA form, the CDR3 reads TGTGCCAGCTCACCGGCTCCAGGGCGGCATTCACCCCTCCACTTT.

The chain combines TRBV7-9 with TRBJ2-2; D call uncertain. The CDR3 has 15 residues. The V end was cut by 5 bases, the J end by 3 bases, with 13 bases between. Germline CDR1 reads SEHNR; CDR2 reads FQNEAQ (reference sequence). CDR3 bases: TGTGCCAGCAGCGTACTCGAACGCGACACCGGGGAGCTGTTTTTT. The encoded protein is CASSVLERDTGELFF. Filled out from reference TRBV7-9 and TRBJ2-2, the complete variable domain reads DTGVSQNPRHKITKRGQNVTFRCDPISEHNRLYWYRQTLGQGPEFLTYFQNEAQLEKSRLLSDRFSAERPKGSFSTLEIQRTEQGDSAMYLCASSVLERDTGELFFGEGSRLTVL.

The rearrangement joins TRBV4-1 to TRBJ1-2, with 7 positions matching TRBD1. J gave up 2 bases and V 3 bases, and 6 bases lay outside the gene matches. CDR1 is MGHRA and CDR2 is YSYEKL in the germline V gene. The CDR3 totals 15 residues. CDR3 region: CASSHPGTVNYGYTF. The CDR3 DNA reads TGCGCCAGCAGCCACCCTGGGACAGTAAACTATGGCTACACCTTC.